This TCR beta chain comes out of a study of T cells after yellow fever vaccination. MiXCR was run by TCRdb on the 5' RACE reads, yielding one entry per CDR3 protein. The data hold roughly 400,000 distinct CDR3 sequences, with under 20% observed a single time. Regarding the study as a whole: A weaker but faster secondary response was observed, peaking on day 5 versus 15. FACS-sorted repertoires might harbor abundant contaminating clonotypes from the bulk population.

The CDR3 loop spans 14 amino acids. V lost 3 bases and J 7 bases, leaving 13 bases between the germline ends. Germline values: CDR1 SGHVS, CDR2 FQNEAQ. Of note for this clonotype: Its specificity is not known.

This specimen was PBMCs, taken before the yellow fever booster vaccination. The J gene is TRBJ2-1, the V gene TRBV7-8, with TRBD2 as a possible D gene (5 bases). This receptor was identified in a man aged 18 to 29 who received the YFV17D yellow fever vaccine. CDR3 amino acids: CASSFMERGNEQFF. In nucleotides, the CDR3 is TGTGCCAGCAGCTTTATGGAGCGAGGGAATGAGCAGTTCTTC.